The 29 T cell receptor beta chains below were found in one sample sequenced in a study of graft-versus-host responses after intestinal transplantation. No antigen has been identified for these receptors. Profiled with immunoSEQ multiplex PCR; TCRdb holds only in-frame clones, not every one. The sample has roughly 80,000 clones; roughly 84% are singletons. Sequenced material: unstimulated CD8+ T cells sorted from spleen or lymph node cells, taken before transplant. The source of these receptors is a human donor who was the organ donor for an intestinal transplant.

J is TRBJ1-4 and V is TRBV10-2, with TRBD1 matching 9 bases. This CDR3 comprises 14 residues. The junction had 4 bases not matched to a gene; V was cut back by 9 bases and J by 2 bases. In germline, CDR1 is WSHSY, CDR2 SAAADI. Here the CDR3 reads CASIGTGTNEKLFF. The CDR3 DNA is TGCGCCAGTATCGGGACAGGGACTAATGAAAAACTGTTTTTT.

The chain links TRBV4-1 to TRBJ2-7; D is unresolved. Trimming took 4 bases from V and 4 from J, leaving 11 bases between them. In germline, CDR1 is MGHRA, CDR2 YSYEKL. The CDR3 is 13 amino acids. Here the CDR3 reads CASSPVLSYEQYF. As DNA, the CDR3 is TGCGCCAGCAGCCCGGTTTTGTCTTACGAGCAGTACTTC.

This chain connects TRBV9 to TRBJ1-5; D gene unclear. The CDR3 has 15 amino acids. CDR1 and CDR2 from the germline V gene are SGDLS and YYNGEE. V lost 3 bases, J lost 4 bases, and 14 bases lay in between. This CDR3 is CASSGEAGANQPQHF. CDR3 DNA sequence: TGTGCCAGCAGCGGGGAGGCAGGAGCTAATCAGCCCCAGCATTTT.

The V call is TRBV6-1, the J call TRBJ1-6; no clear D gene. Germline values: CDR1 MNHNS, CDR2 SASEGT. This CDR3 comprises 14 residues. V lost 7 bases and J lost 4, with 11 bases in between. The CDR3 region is CASTTPGYNSPLHF. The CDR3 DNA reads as TGTGCCAGCACCACACCGGGGTATAATTCACCCCTCCACTTT.

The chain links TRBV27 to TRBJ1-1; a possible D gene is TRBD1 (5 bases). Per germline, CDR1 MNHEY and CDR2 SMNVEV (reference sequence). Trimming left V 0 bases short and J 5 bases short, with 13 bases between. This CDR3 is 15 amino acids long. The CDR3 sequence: CASSLSGLGGTEAFF. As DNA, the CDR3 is TGTGCCAGCAGTTTATCCGGGTTGGGGGGGACTGAAGCTTTCTTT.

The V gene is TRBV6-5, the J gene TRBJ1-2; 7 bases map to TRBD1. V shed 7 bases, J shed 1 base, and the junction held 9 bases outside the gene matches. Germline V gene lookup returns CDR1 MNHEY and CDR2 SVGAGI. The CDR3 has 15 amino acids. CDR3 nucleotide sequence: TGTGCCAGCATGGGACAGTGGAATTTTAACTATGGCTACACCTTC. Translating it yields CASMGQWNFNYGYTF.

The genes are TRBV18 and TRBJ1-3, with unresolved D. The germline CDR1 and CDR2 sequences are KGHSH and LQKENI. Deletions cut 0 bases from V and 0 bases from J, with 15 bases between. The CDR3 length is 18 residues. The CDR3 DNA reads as TGTGCCAGCTCACCACCGGTGGGCAGGATTAGCTCTGGAAACACCATATATTTT. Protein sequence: CASSPPVGRISSGNTIYF.

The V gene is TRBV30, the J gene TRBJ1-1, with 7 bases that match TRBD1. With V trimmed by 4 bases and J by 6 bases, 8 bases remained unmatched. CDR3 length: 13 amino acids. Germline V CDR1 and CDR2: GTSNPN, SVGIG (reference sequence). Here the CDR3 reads CAWTPTGSAEAFF. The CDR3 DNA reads TGTGCCTGGACCCCGACAGGGAGCGCTGAAGCTTTCTTT.

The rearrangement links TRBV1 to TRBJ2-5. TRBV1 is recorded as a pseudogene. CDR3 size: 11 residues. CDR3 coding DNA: TGCACCAGCAGCCAAGAACCCACCCAGTACTTC. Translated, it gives CTSSQEPTQYF.

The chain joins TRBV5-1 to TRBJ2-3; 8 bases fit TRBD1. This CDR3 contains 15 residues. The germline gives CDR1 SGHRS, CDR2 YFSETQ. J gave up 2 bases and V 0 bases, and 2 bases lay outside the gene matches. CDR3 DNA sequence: TGCGCCAGCAGCTTGGAGGGACAGGCCACAGATACGCAGTATTTT. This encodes CASSLEGQATDTQYF.

In DNA form, the CDR3 reads TGTGCCAGCAGTTACTCGATGGTTGGTAGCACAGATACGCAGTATTTT. This gives the protein CASSYSMVGSTDTQYF. V is TRBV6-5 and J is TRBJ2-3, with D hard to call. CDR1 and CDR2 (germline): MNHEY, SVGAGI. The CDR3 is 16 residues long. Between the trimmed V and J ends, which lost 0 bases and 0 bases, there was a span of 10 bases.

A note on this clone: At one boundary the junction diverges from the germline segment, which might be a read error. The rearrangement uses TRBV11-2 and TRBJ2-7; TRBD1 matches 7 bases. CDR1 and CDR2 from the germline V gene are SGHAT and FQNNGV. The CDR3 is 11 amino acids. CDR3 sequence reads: CASSSGQSLAF. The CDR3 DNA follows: TGTGCCAGCAGCTCGGGACAGTCTCTGGCCTTC.

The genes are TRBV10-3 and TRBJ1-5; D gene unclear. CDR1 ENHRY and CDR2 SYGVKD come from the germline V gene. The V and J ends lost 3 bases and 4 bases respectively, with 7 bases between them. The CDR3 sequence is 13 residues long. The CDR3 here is CAISEGENQPQHF. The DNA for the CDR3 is TGTGCCATCAGTGAAGGAGAAAATCAGCCCCAGCATTTT.

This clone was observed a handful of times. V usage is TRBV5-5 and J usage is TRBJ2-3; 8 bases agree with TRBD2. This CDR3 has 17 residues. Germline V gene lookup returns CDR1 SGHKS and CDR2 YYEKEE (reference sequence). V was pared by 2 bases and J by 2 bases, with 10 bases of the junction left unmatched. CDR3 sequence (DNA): TGTGCCAGCAGCTTACGCCAAGCGGGGGAGATCACAGATACGCAGTATTTT. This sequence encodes CASSLRQAGEITDTQYF.

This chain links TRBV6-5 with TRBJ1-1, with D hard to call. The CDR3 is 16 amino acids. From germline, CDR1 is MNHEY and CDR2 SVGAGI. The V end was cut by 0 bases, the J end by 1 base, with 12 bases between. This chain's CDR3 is CASSYSLVGENTEAFF. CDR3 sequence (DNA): TGTGCCAGCAGTTACTCTTTAGTTGGGGAGAACACTGAAGCTTTCTTT.

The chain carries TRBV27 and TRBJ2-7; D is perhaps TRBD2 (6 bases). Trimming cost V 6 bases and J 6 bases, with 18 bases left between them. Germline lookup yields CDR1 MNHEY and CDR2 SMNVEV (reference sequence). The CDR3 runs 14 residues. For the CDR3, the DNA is TGTGCCAGCAGCCTCTCTGGCGGGGTTTCCGAGCAGTACTTC. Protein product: CASSLSGGVSEQYF.

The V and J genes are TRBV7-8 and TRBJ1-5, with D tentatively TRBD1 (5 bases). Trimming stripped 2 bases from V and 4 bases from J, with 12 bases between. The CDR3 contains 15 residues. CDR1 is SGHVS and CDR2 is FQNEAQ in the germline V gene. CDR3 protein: CASSLFQGGNQPQHF. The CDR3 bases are TGTGCCAGCAGCTTATTCCAGGGCGGGAATCAGCCCCAGCATTTT.

CDR3 protein: CASRQPGQETYEQYF. DNA of the CDR3: TGTGCCAGCAGACAACCGGGACAGGAGACCTACGAGCAGTACTTC. The chain carries TRBV28 and TRBJ2-7, with 8 bases that match TRBD1. The CDR3 loop spans 15 amino acids. Germline values: CDR1 MDHEN, CDR2 SYDVKM. V lost 6 bases to trimming and J lost 2 bases; unmatched junction nucleotides: 9.

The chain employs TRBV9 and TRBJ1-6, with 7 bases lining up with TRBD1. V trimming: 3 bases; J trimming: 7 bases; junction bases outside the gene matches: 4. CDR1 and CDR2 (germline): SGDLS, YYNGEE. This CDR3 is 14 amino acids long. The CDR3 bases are TGTGCCAGCAGCGCCGGGACAGTGAATTCACCCCTCCACTTT. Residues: CASSAGTVNSPLHF.

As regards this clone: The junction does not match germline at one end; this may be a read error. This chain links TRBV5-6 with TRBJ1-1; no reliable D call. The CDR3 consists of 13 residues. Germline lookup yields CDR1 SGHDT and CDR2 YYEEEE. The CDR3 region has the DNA TGTGCCGGCAGCTTGGTTGGTGGGGCTGAAGCTTTCTTT. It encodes CAGSLVGGAEAFF.

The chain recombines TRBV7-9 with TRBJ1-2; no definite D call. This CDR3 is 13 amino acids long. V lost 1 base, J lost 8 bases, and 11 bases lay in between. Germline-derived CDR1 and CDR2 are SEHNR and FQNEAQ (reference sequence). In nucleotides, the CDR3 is TGTGCCAGCAGCTTAGTCGCAGGAGGGGGCTACACCTTC. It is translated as CASSLVAGGGYTF.

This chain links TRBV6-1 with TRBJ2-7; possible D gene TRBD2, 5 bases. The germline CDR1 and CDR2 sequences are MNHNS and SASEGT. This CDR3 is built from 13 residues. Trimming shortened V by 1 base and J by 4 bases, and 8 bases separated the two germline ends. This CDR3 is CASSEGAEYEQYF. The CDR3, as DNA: TGTGCCAGCAGTGAAGGAGCGGAATACGAGCAGTACTTC.

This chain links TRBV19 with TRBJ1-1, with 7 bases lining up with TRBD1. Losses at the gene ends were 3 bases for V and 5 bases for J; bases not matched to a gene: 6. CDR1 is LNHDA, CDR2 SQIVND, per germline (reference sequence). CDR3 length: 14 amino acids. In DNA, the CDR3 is TGTGCCAGTAGTATTCTCGCCAGGGGGACTGAAGCTTTCTTT. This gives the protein CASSILARGTEAFF.

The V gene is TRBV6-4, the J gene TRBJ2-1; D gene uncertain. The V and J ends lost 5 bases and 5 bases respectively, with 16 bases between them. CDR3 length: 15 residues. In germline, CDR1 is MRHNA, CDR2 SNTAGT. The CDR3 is CASSYDMGSNNEQFF. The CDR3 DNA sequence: TGTGCCAGCAGTTACGACATGGGTTCGAACAATGAGCAGTTCTTC.

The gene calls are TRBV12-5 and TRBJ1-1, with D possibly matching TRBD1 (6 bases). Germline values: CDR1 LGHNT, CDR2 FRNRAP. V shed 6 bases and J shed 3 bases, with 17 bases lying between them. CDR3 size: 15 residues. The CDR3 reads CASGRSGDRDTEAFF. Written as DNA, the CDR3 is TGTGCTAGTGGCCGTTCAGGGGATAGGGACACTGAAGCTTTCTTT.

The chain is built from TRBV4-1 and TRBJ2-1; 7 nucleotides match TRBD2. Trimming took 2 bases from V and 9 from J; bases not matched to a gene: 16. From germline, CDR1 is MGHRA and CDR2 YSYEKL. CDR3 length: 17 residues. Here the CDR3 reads CASSQPKQAPSGGEQFF. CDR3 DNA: TGCGCCAGCAGCCAACCGAAACAAGCCCCGTCGGGGGGTGAGCAGTTCTTC.

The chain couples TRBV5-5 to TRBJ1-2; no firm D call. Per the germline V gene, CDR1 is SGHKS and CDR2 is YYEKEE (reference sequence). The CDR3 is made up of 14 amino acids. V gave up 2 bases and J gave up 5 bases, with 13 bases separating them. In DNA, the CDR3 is TGTGCCAGCAGCTTACTATCGACCGTATATGGCTACACCTTC. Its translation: CASSLLSTVYGYTF.

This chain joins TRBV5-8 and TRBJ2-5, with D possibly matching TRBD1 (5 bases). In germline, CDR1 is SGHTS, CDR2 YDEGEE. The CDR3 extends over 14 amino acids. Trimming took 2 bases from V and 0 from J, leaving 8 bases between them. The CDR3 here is CASSFADNQETQYF. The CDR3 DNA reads TGTGCCAGCAGCTTTGCGGACAACCAAGAGACCCAGTACTTC.

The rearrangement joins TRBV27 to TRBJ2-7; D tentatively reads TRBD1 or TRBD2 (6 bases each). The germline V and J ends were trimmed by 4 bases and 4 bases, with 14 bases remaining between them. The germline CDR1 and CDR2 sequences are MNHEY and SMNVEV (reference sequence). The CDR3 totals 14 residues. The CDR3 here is CASSWGAKGYEQYF. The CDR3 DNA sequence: TGTGCCAGCAGTTGGGGGGCTAAGGGGTACGAGCAGTACTTC.